Below are 11 T cell receptor beta chains sequenced from a single sample in a study of blood T cell repertoires in COVID-19 (dated by TCRdb to 2019 to 2021). The library was generated by the immunoSEQ multiplex PCR assay. The source is immuneACCESS, and TCRdb retained only in-frame sequences with V and J called. Part of the clones is not carried over; for the studies checked, unresolved V genes explain less than half of this, and the remainder is unexplained. The table for this sample lists 200,000 to 300,000 clones; around 88% of them were counted only once. The leading ten clones occupy almost 2% of the sample. Sequenced sample: peripheral blood. All receptors come from a man in his thirties or forties with active or convalescent COVID-19.

Notes on this clone: The same CDR3 is also encoded by other DNA sequences in this sample. This rearrangement joins TRBV7-9 to TRBJ2-5; perhaps TRBD2 as D (5 bases). The CDR3 is made up of 12 amino acids. Looked up from germline, CDR1 is SEHNR and CDR2 is FQNEAQ (reference sequence). Between the trimmed V and J ends, which lost 5 bases and 4 bases, there was a span of 8 bases. CDR3 residues: CASSAGGETQYF. CDR3 sequence (DNA): TGTGCCAGCAGCGCAGGAGGAGAGACCCAGTACTTC.

The gene calls are TRBV5-1 and TRBJ2-3; 8 bases line up with TRBD1. There are 15 residues in the CDR3. Per germline, CDR1 SGHRS and CDR2 YFSETQ. J gave up 3 bases and V 3 bases, and 6 bases lay outside the gene matches. CDR3 sequence reads: CASSSMDRVTDTQYF. The CDR3 DNA reads TGCGCCAGCAGCTCCATGGACAGGGTTACAGATACGCAGTATTTT.

The genes are TRBV2 and TRBJ1-1, with TRBD1 matching 7 bases. The CDR3 has 14 amino acids. Germline V CDR1 and CDR2: SNHLY, FYNNEI. Unmatched junction bases numbered 6, after V lost 6 bases and J lost 2 bases. The CDR3 DNA follows: TGTGCCAGCAGGCTTGGGACAGTAAACACTGAAGCTTTCTTT. Translating it yields CASRLGTVNTEAFF. The whole variable domain, remainder taken from reference TRBV2 and TRBJ1-1, is EPEVTQTPSHQVTQMGQEVILRCVPISNHLYFYWYRQILGQKVEFLVSFYNNEISEKSEIFDDQFSVERPDGSNFTLKIRSTKLEDSAMYFCASRLGTVNTEAFFGQGTRLTVV.

V usage is TRBV4-3 and J usage is TRBJ2-2; 10 bases are a match to TRBD2. The CDR3 runs to 19 residues. The V gene's germline CDR1 is LGHNA and CDR2 YSLEER. After removal of 0 bases from V and 3 bases from J, the junction contained 10 bases not matched to a gene. Written as DNA, the CDR3 is TGCGCCAGCAGCCAAGATCAGTTCACTAGCGGGGACGACACCGGGGAGCTGTTTTTT. It encodes CASSQDQFTSGDDTGELFF.

This clone showed up just once. This chain connects TRBV15 to TRBJ2-7; D unclear. The V end lost 0 bases, the J end lost 3 bases, and 6 bases lay between the germline ends. CDR3 length equals 13 residues. Per the germline V gene, CDR1 is LNHNV and CDR2 is YYDKDF (reference sequence). The CDR3 region has the DNA TGTGCCACCAGCAGAGAGCCTAGCTACGAGCAGTACTTC. Its protein product is CATSREPSYEQYF.

This chain links TRBV4-1 with TRBJ1-1; 8 nucleotides agree with TRBD1. V gave up 3 bases and J gave up 1 base; unmatched junction bases: 7. Germline CDR1 is MGHRA and CDR2 is YSYEKL. This CDR3 contains 16 residues. This CDR3 reads CASSHIGQGKNTEAFF. CDR3 nucleotide sequence: TGCGCCAGCAGCCACATAGGACAGGGAAAGAACACTGAAGCTTTCTTT.

This clone showed up just a few times. V and J are TRBV7-2 and TRBJ1-2; 8 positions match TRBD1. CDR3 size: 16 residues. The germline V gene has CDR1 SGHTA and CDR2 FQGNSA. Trimming at V came to 3 bases and at J to 0 bases, leaving 6 bases not matched to a gene. CDR3 DNA sequence: TGTGCCAGCAGCTTGCAGGGGGCTACAGCTAACTATGGCTACACCTTC. This sequence encodes CASSLQGATANYGYTF.

This clone was observed at least ten times. The V call is TRBV30, the J call TRBJ1-4, with D uncertain. The V and J ends lost 4 bases and 8 bases respectively, with 14 bases between them. CDR3 length: 13 residues. The germline V gene has CDR1 GTSNPN and CDR2 SVGIG (reference sequence). CDR3 protein: CAWTQDWREKLFF. In DNA form, the CDR3 reads TGTGCCTGGACCCAGGACTGGAGGGAAAAACTGTTTTTT.

The chain combines TRBV6-5 with TRBJ2-7, with no clear D. The CDR3 runs to 11 residues. Germline loops: CDR1 MNHEY, CDR2 SVGAGI. V was trimmed by 4 bases and J by 9 bases, leaving 10 bases between them. This CDR3 is CASSSGSGQYF. DNA for the CDR3: TGTGCCAGCAGTTCTGGTTCAGGGCAGTACTTC.

A single count supports this clone. The chain joins TRBV27 to TRBJ2-7, with TRBD1 matching 7 bases. The ends lost 5 bases at V and 5 bases at J; junction bases unmatched: 9. The CDR3 sequence is 14 residues long. Germline CDR1 is MNHEY and CDR2 is SMNVEV (reference sequence). The DNA of the CDR3 is TGTGCCAGCAGTATTGACAGGGCTACCGACGAGCAGTACTTC. It specifies CASSIDRATDEQYF.

The chain links TRBV29-1 to TRBJ2-7; the match to TRBD2 covers 7 bases. CDR3 length: 13 residues. Per the germline V gene, CDR1 is SQVTM and CDR2 is ANQGSEA. V shed 7 bases and J 5 bases; nucleotides not matched to a gene: 11. For the CDR3, the DNA is TGCAGCGCAACCGGGACTACCACCCACGAGCAGTACTTC. Protein: CSATGTTTHEQYF.